This T cell receptor (beta chain) is from a study of response to subunit inactivated influenza vaccine. Study-level results: Authors suggested each seasonal influenza vaccination recruits few new T cells.

Each CDR3 protein is one row after TCRdb ran MiXCR on the RT-PCR reads. The sample contains approximately 530,000 distinct CDR3 sequences, approximately 12% of which appear only once. This clonotype was counted a few times. What it binds is not known. This sequence originates from a man in his forties or fifties who received an inactivated influenza vaccine. Sample: PBMCs from blood, taken more than 35 days after vaccination.

The CDR3: CASSPSRDRRDTQYF. CDR3 coding DNA: TGTGCCAGCAGCCCGTCCCGGGACAGGAGAGATACGCAGTATTTT. The rearrangement joins TRBV5-8 to TRBJ2-3; TRBD1 agrees at 8 bases. Germline lookup yields CDR1 SGHTS and CDR2 YDEGEE. Trimming cost V 4 bases and J 5 bases; bases outside gene matches: 9. This CDR3 comprises 15 residues.